The rows below give T cell receptor beta chains drawn from one sample of a study of vaccination and CD4 T cells after COVID-19. These TCRs' antigens remain unknown. TCRdb called the PCR reads again in MiXCR, with one record for every CDR3 protein. In the table there are 9,500 to 13,000 distinct CDR3 sequences, more than 65% of which are singletons. Sequenced sample: CD4+ T cells from blood, cultured in vitro. Receptors originate from a human donor who had recovered from COVID-19. The CDR3 runs from the conserved cysteine through the conserved F or W. Each record gives: clone size, J gene, D gene, V gene, CDR3 protein, CDR3 DNA. A D gene is named only where the DNA matches it firmly. Clone size appears in some rows only: once, few, many, or a class for an expanded clone.

-	TRBJ1-5	-	TRBV20-1	CSASELYSNQPQHF	TGCAGTGCTAGCGAACTATATAGCAATCAGCCCCAGCATTTT
-	TRBJ1-1	-	TRBV18	CASSPTLSADTEAFF	TGTGCCAGCTCACCAACATTAAGTGCGGATACTGAAGCTTTCTTT
-	TRBJ2-7	-	TRBV20-1	CSARDLGPGTYEQYF	TGCAGTGCTAGAGATCTGGGTCCCGGGACCTACGAGCAGTACTTC
-	TRBJ2-1	-	TRBV2	CASSEYGEQFF	TGTGCCAGCAGTGAGTATGGTGAGCAGTTCTTC
once	TRBJ1-2	TRBD1	TRBV7-2	CASSAGTVYGYTF	TGTGCCAGCAGCGCCGGGACAGTCTATGGCTACACCTTC
few	TRBJ1-2	TRBD1	TRBV20-1	CSPVRGNYGYTF	TGCAGTCCCGTCAGGGGGAACTATGGCTACACCTTC
-	TRBJ1-1	-	TRBV7-3	CASSSQPNTEAFF	TGTGCCAGCAGCTCCCAGCCCAACACTGAAGCTTTCTTT
-	TRBJ2-6	-	TRBV20-1	CSASRGATGANVLTF	TGCAGTGCTTCCCGAGGGGCGACTGGGGCCAACGTCCTGACTTTC
-	TRBJ2-4	TRBD1	TRBV15	CATSRGGTGGLGIQYF	TGTGCCACCAGCAGAGGGGGGACAGGGGGCCTCGGGATTCAGTACTTC
-	TRBJ1-6	-	TRBV19	CASRYREVNSPLHF	TGTGCCAGTAGGTACAGGGAGGTTAATTCACCCCTCCACTTT
-	TRBJ2-3	TRBD2	TRBV7-9	CASSPRLAGNRDTQYF	TGTGCCAGCAGCCCACGACTAGCGGGAAATAGAGATACGCAGTATTTT
-	TRBJ2-2	TRBD1	TRBV5-4	CASSADRANTGELFF	TGTGCCAGCAGCGCGGACAGGGCGAACACCGGGGAGCTGTTTTTT
-	TRBJ2-1	TRBD2	TRBV20-1	CSGPTGLAGDSSYNEQFF	TGCAGTGGCCCGACGGGACTAGCGGGGGATAGCTCCTACAATGAGCAGTTCTTC
-	TRBJ1-6	TRBD1	TRBV6-4	CASSLTGDSPLHF	TGTGCCAGCAGCTTGACAGGGGATTCACCCCTCCACTTT
-	TRBJ1-1	-	TRBV20-1	CSARDRGRPGSEAFF	TGCAGTGCTAGAGATCGGGGCAGGCCTGGGAGTGAAGCTTTCTTT
-	TRBJ1-2	-	TRBV19	CASRGLEIGYTF	TGTGCCAGTAGGGGCCTGGAGATTGGCTACACCTTC
medium-sized	TRBJ1-2	TRBD1	TRBV12-3/TRBV12-4	CASTRRTQGFYGYTF	TGTGCCAGCACCCGAAGAACACAGGGGTTCTATGGCTACACCTTC
-	TRBJ1-1	-	TRBV2	CASSWSPEAFF	TGTGCCAGCAGTTGGTCCCCTGAAGCTTTCTTT
-	TRBJ2-5	-	TRBV7-2	CASTNQTSMYLCASTSWEETQYF	-
-	TRBJ2-1	TRBD1	TRBV20-1	CSARPSGTGVHNEQFF	TGCAGTGCTAGACCGTCCGGGACAGGGGTGCACAATGAGCAGTTCTTC
-	TRBJ2-7	-	TRBV18	CASSPIRQPEQYF	TGTGCCAGCTCACCAATCAGACAGCCCGAGCAGTACTTC
few	TRBJ2-1	-	TRBV27	CASAIPRSSYNEQFF	TGTGCCAGCGCAATACCCAGGAGCTCCTACAATGAGCAGTTCTTC
few	TRBJ1-5	-	TRBV7-2	CASSFPRQPQHF	TGTGCCAGCAGCTTTCCTAGGCAGCCCCAGCATTTT
-	TRBJ1-1	TRBD1	TRBV20-1	CSSWTGATMTEAFF	TGCAGTTCCTGGACAGGGGCCACTATGACTGAAGCTTTCTTT
-	TRBJ1-3	-	TRBV15	CATSRDTSIGNTIYF	TGTGCCACCAGCAGAGATACCAGTATAGGAAACACCATATATTTT
-	TRBJ2-5	-	TRBV21-1	CASSMARGGLETQYF	TGTGCCAGCAGCATGGCCAGGGGAGGACTAGAGACCCAGTACTTC
-	TRBJ1-1	TRBD1	TRBV7-2	CASSLRTGFLTEAFF	TGTGCCAGCAGCTTAAGGACAGGGTTTTTAACTGAAGCTTTCTTT
-	TRBJ2-5	TRBD2	TRBV6-1	CASSELAGEGETQYF	TGTGCCAGCAGTGAATTAGCGGGAGAGGGAGAGACCCAGTACTTC
medium-sized	TRBJ1-4	-	TRBV20-1	CSARDDRRRDEKLFF	TGCAGTGCTAGAGACGACAGGAGGAGAGATGAAAAACTGTTTTTT
few	TRBJ2-7	TRBD1	TRBV6-1	CASSKRTGDEQYF	TGTGCCAGCAGTAAACGCACAGGGGACGAGCAGTACTTC
-	TRBJ1-6	-	TRBV19	CASRTDRLKTSPLHF	TGTGCCAGTAGAACGGACCGATTGAAGACTTCACCCCTCCACTTT
-	TRBJ2-3	-	TRBV10-3	CAISGQAGVTDTQYF	TGTGCCATCAGTGGACAGGCGGGAGTCACAGATACGCAGTATTTT
-	TRBJ2-3	TRBD2	TRBV20-1	CSARQRGLDSTDTQYF	TGCAGTGCTAGACAAAGGGGACTAGATAGCACAGATACGCAGTATTTT
-	TRBJ1-1	-	TRBV5-4	CASSLAFGSSQYLDTEAFF	TGTGCCAGCAGCTTGGCCTTCGGGAGCTCCCAATACTTGGACACTGAAGCTTTCTTT
-	TRBJ1-1	-	TRBV7-2	CASSPHWAENTEAFF	TGTGCCAGCAGCCCCCATTGGGCAGAGAACACTGAAGCTTTCTTT
-	TRBJ1-1	-	TRBV7-2	CASSLKVNTEAFF	TGTGCCAGCAGCTTAAAAGTTAACACTGAAGCTTTCTTT
few	TRBJ1-1	-	TRBV7-8	CASSLGMNTEAFF	TGTGCCAGCAGCTTAGGGATGAACACTGAAGCTTTCTTT
-	TRBJ1-1	TRBD1	TRBV6-1	CASSRTGGETEAFF	TGTGCCAGCAGTCGAACAGGGGGCGAGACTGAAGCTTTCTTT
-	TRBJ1-5	-	TRBV27	CASSSSAIMDFTTQPQHF	TGTGCCAGCAGTTCCTCAGCGATTATGGATTTCACCACTCAGCCCCAGCATTTT
-	TRBJ2-5	-	TRBV6-1	CASRAGQETQYF	TGTGCCAGCAGGGCGGGGCAAGAGACCCAGTACTTC
-	TRBJ2-3	-	TRBV19	CASSSSWGDTQYF	TGTGCCAGTAGTAGTTCGTGGGGAGATACGCAGTATTTT
-	TRBJ2-3	TRBD2	TRBV29-1	CSDGGAGTDTQYF	TGCAGCGACGGGGGGGCGGGCACAGATACGCAGTATTTT